This note documents a single TCR beta chain sequence. Its specificity is not known. This record comes from a study of T cells after posttransplantation cyclophosphamide. Study-level findings and limits: Donor-recipient repertoire similarity was low at 1-2 months, rising over year one. TRB clonality was highly associated with recipient CMV seropositivity and reactivation.

The CDR3 runs to 13 residues. Germline V gene data show CDR1 as MNHEY and CDR2 as SVGAGI. Cells defined as naive were viable CD3+CD4+ or CD3+CD8+ and CCR7+CD45RA+CD45RO-CD95-CD27+CD28+. Measured with immunoSEQ multiplex PCR; TCRdb has only the in-frame clones, and not every one. The repertoire includes about 32,000 clones, 75% to 95% of them detected once, and roughly 0.25% sits in the top ten. What was sequenced was naive CD4+ T cells sorted from PBMCs. This clonotype was sampled from an older woman in good health, CMV-negative, and a related stem cell transplant donor. The rearrangement uses TRBV6-5 and TRBJ2-5, with 12 bases lining up with TRBD2. The tail of the sequence fits TRBJ2-7 better, so the J call may be wrong. The CDR3 DNA sequence: TGTGCCAGCAGGACTAGCGGGGGTAACGAGCAGTACTTC. It yields the protein CASRTSGGNEQYF.